These 13 T cell receptor beta chains were all obtained from the same sample, sequenced in a study of blood T cell repertoires in COVID-19. TCRdb's copy holds only in-frame clones and misses some; the assay was immunoSEQ multiplex PCR. The data hold 260,000 or so clones, with 85% observed a single time. Sequenced sample: PBMCs or T cells enriched from blood (not recorded which). These receptors originate from a woman aged 45-65 years who had recovered from COVID-19.

This clone has a count of ten or more. V and J are TRBV6-6 and TRBJ2-2, with TRBD2 matching over 7 bases. Trimming removed 10 bases from V and 1 base from J; junction bases left unmatched: 6. CDR1 MNHNY and CDR2 SVGAGI come from the germline V gene (reference sequence). The CDR3 length is 14 residues. This CDR3 is CATSGGGNTGELFF. For the CDR3, the DNA is TGTGCCACCTCTGGGGGGGGGAACACCGGGGAGCTGTTTTTT.

The chain carries TRBV5-4 and TRBJ1-3; 7 positions agree with TRBD1. The V and J ends lost 2 bases and 2 bases, in that order; junction bases with no gene match: 16. Per germline, CDR1 SGHNT and CDR2 YYREEE (reference sequence). The length of the CDR3 is 19 residues. CDR3 in amino acids: CASSFRTGPGTQTGNTIYF. The CDR3 nucleotides read TGTGCCAGCAGCTTCAGGACAGGTCCTGGGACCCAAACTGGAAACACCATATATTTT.

About this clone: This CDR3 is also generated by other DNA sequences in the sample. The J gene is TRBJ2-5, the V gene TRBV5-1; D is perhaps TRBD2 (5 bases). Trimming removed 0 bases from V and 1 base from J, with 7 bases in between. The CDR3 totals 14 residues. CDR1 is SGHRS, CDR2 YFSETQ, per germline. CDR3 in DNA: TGCGCCAGCAGCTTGGGGACTGGCCAAGAGACCCAGTACTTC. This gives the protein CASSLGTGQETQYF.

The chain employs TRBV5-1 and TRBJ2-7; D might be TRBD1 (6 bases). Trimming took 5 bases from V and 7 from J, leaving 19 bases between them. Germline-derived CDR1 and CDR2 are SGHRS and YFSETQ. The CDR3 contains 14 residues. The CDR3 protein is CASRPQGLLGEQYF. In nucleotides, the CDR3 is TGCGCCAGCAGACCTCAGGGGCTACTGGGGGAGCAGTACTTC.

This chain links TRBV5-1 with TRBJ1-1, with D unresolved. V dropped 4 bases and J dropped 4 bases, with 11 bases sitting between them. The length of the CDR3 is 13 residues. CDR1 and CDR2 from the germline V gene are SGHRS and YFSETQ. The CDR3 region has the DNA TGCGCCAGCAGCCCCGGGGTCACCACTGAAGCTTTCTTT. The encoded protein is CASSPGVTTEAFF. The whole variable domain, remainder taken from reference TRBV5-1 and TRBJ1-1, is KAGVTQTPRYLIKTRGQQVTLSCSPISGHRSVSWYQQTPGQGLQFLFEYFSETQRNKGNFPGRFSGRQFSNSRSEMNVSTLELGDSALYLCASSPGVTTEAFFGQGTRLTVV.

The V call is TRBV30, the J call TRBJ1-3, with D possibly TRBD1 on 6 matching bases. This CDR3 contains 15 residues. The V and J ends lost 1 base and 0 bases respectively, with 10 bases between them. Per the germline V gene, CDR1 is GTSNPN and CDR2 is SVGIG (reference sequence). The CDR3 sequence: CAWSGRGSSGNTIYF. In DNA, the CDR3 is TGTGCCTGGAGTGGAAGGGGGAGCTCTGGAAACACCATATATTTT.

This chain joins TRBV5-1 and TRBJ1-1; 7 bases map to TRBD1. This CDR3 has 15 amino acids. Germline V gene data show CDR1 as SGHRS and CDR2 as YFSETQ. V lost 0 bases and J lost 6; bases outside the gene matches: 8. This CDR3 reads CASSLGQGSISEAFF. The CDR3 DNA reads as TGCGCCAGCAGCTTGGGACAGGGAAGTATCTCTGAAGCTTTCTTT.

This clone was observed a handful of times. The rearrangement joins TRBV5-6 to TRBJ2-5, with D possibly matching TRBD2 (5 bases). This CDR3 spans 13 amino acids. Germline loops: CDR1 SGHDT, CDR2 YYEEEE. V was clipped by 2 bases and J by 5 bases, with 10 bases between them. CDR3 protein: CASSLRRGETQYF. The CDR3 region has the DNA TGTGCCAGCAGCTTAAGACGCGGGGAGACCCAGTACTTC.

V gene TRBV6-1 combines with J gene TRBJ1-5; 7 nucleotides agree with TRBD1. Germline loops: CDR1 MNHNS, CDR2 SASEGT. The CDR3 is 16 amino acids. With 2 bases clipped from V and 7 bases from J, the junction kept 11 bases outside the gene matches. Here the CDR3 DNA reads TGTGCCAGCAGTGAAAGGGACAGACGAGAAGGACAGCCCCAGCATTTT. Protein product: CASSERDRREGQPQHF.

Regarding this clone: The same CDR3 also results from other DNA sequences found in this sample. V and J are TRBV3-1 (or the pseudogene TRBV3-2) and TRBJ2-3; D is uncertain. Germline CDR1 is LGHDT and CDR2 is YNNKEL (reference sequence). Trimming stripped 0 bases from V and 6 bases from J, with 10 bases between. The CDR3 contains 14 residues. The CDR3, as DNA: TGTGCCAGCAGCCAAGATTGGTCTAGTGATACGCAGTATTTT. This translates into CASSQDWSSDTQYF.

This clone occurred a few times. The chain joins TRBV7-9 to TRBJ2-2, with TRBD1 matching over 7 bases. The germline V gene encodes CDR1 SEHNR and CDR2 FQNEAQ (reference sequence). CDR3 length equals 16 residues. With V trimmed by 6 bases and J by 1 base, 8 bases remained unmatched. CDR3 sequence (DNA): TGTGCCAGCAGTCCATTTTGGGACAGGAACACCGGGGAGCTGTTTTTT. Its translation is CASSPFWDRNTGELFF.

V gene TRBV7-9 combines with J gene TRBJ2-3; 8 nucleotides match TRBD1. Germline trimming cut 6 bases from V and 0 bases from J; bases unmatched to any gene: 2. CDR3 length: 14 amino acids. Germline V gives CDR1 SEHNR, CDR2 FQNEAQ (reference sequence). CDR3 DNA sequence: TGTGCCAGCAGGCAGGGGGCTAGCACAGATACGCAGTATTTT. Amino acids: CASRQGASTDTQYF.

The rearrangement joins TRBV6-6 to TRBJ1-2; TRBD1 is a possible D gene (5 bases). Germline V CDR1 and CDR2: MNHNY, SVGAGI (reference sequence). V lost 6 bases to trimming and J lost 4 bases, with 15 bases between them. The CDR3 has 14 amino acids. CDR3 loop: CASRQDAGSYGYTF. DNA of the CDR3: TGTGCCAGCAGACAGGATGCGGGAAGCTATGGCTACACCTTC.